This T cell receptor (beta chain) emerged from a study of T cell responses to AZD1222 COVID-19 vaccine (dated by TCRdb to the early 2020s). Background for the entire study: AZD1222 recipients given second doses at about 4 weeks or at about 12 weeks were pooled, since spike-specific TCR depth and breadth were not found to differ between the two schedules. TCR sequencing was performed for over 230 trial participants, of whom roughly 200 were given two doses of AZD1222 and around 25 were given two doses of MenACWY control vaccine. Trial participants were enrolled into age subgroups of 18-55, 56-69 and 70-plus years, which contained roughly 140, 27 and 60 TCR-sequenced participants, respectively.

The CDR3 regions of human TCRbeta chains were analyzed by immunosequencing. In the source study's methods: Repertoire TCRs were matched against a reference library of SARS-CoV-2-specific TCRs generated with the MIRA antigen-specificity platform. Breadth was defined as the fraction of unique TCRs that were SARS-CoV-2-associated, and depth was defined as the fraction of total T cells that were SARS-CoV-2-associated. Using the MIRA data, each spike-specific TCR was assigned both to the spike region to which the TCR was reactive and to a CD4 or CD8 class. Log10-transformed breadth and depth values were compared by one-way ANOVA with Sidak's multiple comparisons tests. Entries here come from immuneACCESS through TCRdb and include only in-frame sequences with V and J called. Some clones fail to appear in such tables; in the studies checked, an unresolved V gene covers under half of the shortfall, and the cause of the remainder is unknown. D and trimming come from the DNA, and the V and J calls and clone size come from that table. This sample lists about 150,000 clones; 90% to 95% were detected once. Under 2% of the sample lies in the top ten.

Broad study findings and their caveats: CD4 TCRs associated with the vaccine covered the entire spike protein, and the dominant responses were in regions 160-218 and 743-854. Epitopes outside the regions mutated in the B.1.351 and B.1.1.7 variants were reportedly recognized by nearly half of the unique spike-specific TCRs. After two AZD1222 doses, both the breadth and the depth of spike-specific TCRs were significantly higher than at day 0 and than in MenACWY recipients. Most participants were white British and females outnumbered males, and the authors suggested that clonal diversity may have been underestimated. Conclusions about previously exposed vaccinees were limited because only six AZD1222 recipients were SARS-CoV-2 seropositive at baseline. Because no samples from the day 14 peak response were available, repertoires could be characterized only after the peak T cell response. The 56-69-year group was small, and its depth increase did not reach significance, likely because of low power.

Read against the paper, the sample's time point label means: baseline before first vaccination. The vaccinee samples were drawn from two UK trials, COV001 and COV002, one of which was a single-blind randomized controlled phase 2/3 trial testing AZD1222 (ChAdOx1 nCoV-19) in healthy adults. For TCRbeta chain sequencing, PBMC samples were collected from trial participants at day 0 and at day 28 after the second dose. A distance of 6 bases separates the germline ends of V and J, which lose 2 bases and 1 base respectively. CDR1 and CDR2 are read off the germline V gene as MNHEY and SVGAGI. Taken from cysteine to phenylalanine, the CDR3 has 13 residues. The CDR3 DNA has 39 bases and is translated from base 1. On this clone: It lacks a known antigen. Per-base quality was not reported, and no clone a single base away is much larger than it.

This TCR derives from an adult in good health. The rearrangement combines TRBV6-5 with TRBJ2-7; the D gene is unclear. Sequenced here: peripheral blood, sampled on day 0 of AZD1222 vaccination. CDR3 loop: CASSYGDSYEQYF. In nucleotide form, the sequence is TGTGCCAGCAGTTACGGGGATTCCTACGAGCAGTACTTC.